This T cell receptor beta chain was captured in a study of cytomegalovirus exposure and HLA in healthy donors. Notes on the study in general: A previous analysis found most TCR beta V segments productive roughly 87% or roughly 30% of the time.

The PCR ran on 60 Vbeta and 13 Jbeta primers. Only in-frame clones appear in the TCRdb table, and some are missing; sequencing was by immunoSEQ multiplex PCR. The data show some 96,000 clones, roughly three quarters seen once. Germline-derived CDR1 and CDR2 are GTSNPN and SVGIG (reference sequence). The CDR3 is made up of 15 amino acids. With 1 base clipped from V and 3 bases from J, the junction kept 5 bases outside the gene matches. For this clone: The antigen remains undetermined.

This chain connects TRBV30 to TRBJ1-3, with TRBD1 identical over 8 bases. This clonotype was obtained from a woman in her fifties or sixties in good health and CMV-seronegative. The sample comprised PBMCs. The CDR3: CAWSGQGLVGNTIYF. The CDR3 nucleotides read TGTGCCTGGAGTGGACAGGGGCTGGTTGGAAACACCATATATTTT.